Each of the 9 T cell receptor beta chains below was sequenced from the same sample in a study of PD-1 and CTLA-4 blockade in melanoma. Sequenced by immunoSEQ multiplex PCR; TCRdb stores in-frame clones only, minus some. The sample has tens of thousands of clones; approximately 89% are singletons. This material consisted of CD8+ T cells from peripheral blood, taken from a patient given anti-PD-1 treatment. The source of these receptors is a human donor with melanoma.

The V gene is TRBV7-9, the J gene TRBJ2-7, with TRBD2 matching 10 bases. This CDR3 contains 16 residues. Germline values: CDR1 SEHNR, CDR2 FQNEAQ (reference sequence). V shed 5 bases and J 1 base; nucleotides not matched to a gene: 8. The chain's CDR3 is CASSPRTSGISYEQYF. CDR3 nucleotide sequence: TGTGCCAGCAGCCCGCGGACTAGCGGCATTTCCTACGAGCAGTACTTC. Full variable domain (remainder filled in from reference TRBV7-9 and TRBJ2-7): DTGVSQNPRHKITKRGQNVTFRCDPISEHNRLYWYRQTLGQGPEFLTYFQNEAQLEKSRLLSDRFSAERPKGSFSTLEIQRTEQGDSAMYLCASSPRTSGISYEQYFGPGTRLTVT.

This clone was recorded only once. The chain recombines TRBV29-1 with TRBJ2-7, with 14 nucleotides matching TRBD2. This CDR3 spans 15 amino acids. V dropped 6 bases and J dropped 4; count of bases not matched to a gene: 8. The germline gives CDR1 SQVTM, CDR2 ANQGSEA. Here the CDR3 DNA reads TGCAGCGTCGACGGACTAGCGGGAGGAGTGTACGAGCAGTACTTC. This sequence encodes CSVDGLAGGVYEQYF.

The chain is built from TRBV2 and TRBJ1-6, with D uncertain. Trimming stripped 3 bases from V and 10 bases from J, with 10 bases between. Germline V gene lookup returns CDR1 SNHLY and CDR2 FYNNEI. This CDR3 region has 13 residues. In DNA form, the CDR3 reads TGTGCCAGCAGTGAGAGCGTTGCATCACCCCTCCACTTT. Its protein product is CASSESVASPLHF.

The chain joins TRBV27 to TRBJ2-1; the D gene is possibly TRBD1 (6 bases). Germline-derived CDR1 and CDR2 are MNHEY and SMNVEV (reference sequence). This CDR3 is 15 amino acids long. Trimming took off 6 bases at V and 4 bases at J, with 16 bases between the two ends. CDR3 sequence (DNA): TGTGCCAGCAGCCCCACTAGAGGGGGTTACAATGAGCAGTTCTTC. This translates into CASSPTRGGYNEQFF.

This clone has just a few counts. The chain uses TRBV10-2 and TRBJ2-7; tentative D call: TRBD2 (6 bases). The V end lost 0 bases, the J end lost 1 base, and 7 bases lay between the germline ends. The CDR3 sequence is 14 residues long. Per the germline V gene, CDR1 is WSHSY and CDR2 is SAAADI. CDR3: CASSESGGSYEQYF. The DNA of the CDR3 is TGCGCCAGCAGTGAGTCGGGGGGTTCCTACGAGCAGTACTTC.

This clone appeared a single time. The chain couples TRBV15 to TRBJ2-1; a possible D gene is TRBD2 (5 bases). The ends were cut back, 3 bases at V and 10 bases at J, with 10 bases in the middle. Germline-derived CDR1 and CDR2 are LNHNV and YYDKDF (reference sequence). The CDR3 extends over 12 amino acids. The CDR3 DNA sequence: TGTGCCACCAGCAGTCAAAGGGAGGAGCAGTTCTTC. This sequence encodes CATSSQREEQFF.

V and J are TRBV18 and TRBJ2-2; TRBD1 might be the D (6 bases). V lost 3 bases and J lost 6, with 14 bases in between. The CDR3 is 15 residues long. CDR1 is KGHSH and CDR2 is LQKENI in the germline V gene. The DNA for the CDR3 is TGTGCCAGCTCACCGAGGGACACGGCGGCCGGGGAGCTGTTTTTT. Amino acid sequence: CASSPRDTAAGELFF.

The CDR3 bases are TGTGCCAGTAGTACCCAGGGGGCTGGCACTGAAGCTTTCTTT. This gives the protein CASSTQGAGTEAFF. The chain recombines TRBV19 with TRBJ1-1, with 8 bases aligning to TRBD1. CDR3 length equals 14 residues. Trimming took 4 bases from V and 4 from J; bases not matched to a gene: 5. Per germline, CDR1 LNHDA and CDR2 SQIVND (reference sequence). Variable domain in full (rest from reference TRBV19 and TRBJ1-1): DGGITQSPKYLFRKEGQNVTLSCEQNLNHDAMYWYRQDPGQGLRLIYYSQIVNDFQKGDIAEGYSVSREKKESFPLTVTSAQKNPTAFYLCASSTQGAGTEAFFGQGTRLTVV.

This chain connects TRBV9 to TRBJ2-5; D is possibly TRBD1 (6 bases). Between the trimmed V and J ends, which lost 2 bases and 1 base, there was a span of 12 bases. The CDR3 is 15 amino acids. Germline-derived CDR1 and CDR2 are SGDLS and YYNGEE. CDR3 sequence (DNA): TGTGCCAGCAGCGTTGACAGGTTACTCCAAGAGACCCAGTACTTC. Its translation: CASSVDRLLQETQYF. Full variable domain (rest looked up from reference TRBV9 and TRBJ2-5): DSGVTQTPKHLITATGQRVTLRCSPRSGDLSVYWYQQSLDQGLQFLIQYYNGEERAKGNILERFSAQQFPDLHSELNLSSLELGDSALYFCASSVDRLLQETQYFGPGTRLLVL.